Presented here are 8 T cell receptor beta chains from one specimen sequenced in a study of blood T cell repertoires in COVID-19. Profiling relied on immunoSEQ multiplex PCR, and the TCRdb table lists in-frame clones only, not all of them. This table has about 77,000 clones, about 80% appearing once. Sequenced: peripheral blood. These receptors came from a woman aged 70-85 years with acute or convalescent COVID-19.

DNA of the CDR3: TGTGCCAGCAGTTCCCAGCGGCTACAAGAGACCCAGTACTTC. This translates into CASSSQRLQETQYF. The gene calls are TRBV6-2 or TRBV6-3 and TRBJ2-5; TRBD2 is a possible D gene (5 bases). V lost 4 bases, J lost 2 bases, and 11 bases lay in between. The CDR3 consists of 14 residues. Germline CDR1 reads MNHEY; CDR2 reads SVGEGT.

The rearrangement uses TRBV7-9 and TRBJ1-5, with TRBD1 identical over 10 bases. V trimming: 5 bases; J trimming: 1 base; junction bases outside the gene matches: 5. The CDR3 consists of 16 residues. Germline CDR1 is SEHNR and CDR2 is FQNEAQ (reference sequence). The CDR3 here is CASSQGDRGSNQPQHF. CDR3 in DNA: TGTGCCAGCAGCCAAGGGGACAGGGGAAGCAATCAGCCCCAGCATTTT.

The CDR3 DNA is TGTGCCAGCAGTATGACAGGAAACTATGGCTACACCTTC. It is translated as CASSMTGNYGYTF. V gene TRBV28 combines with J gene TRBJ1-2, with D maybe TRBD1 (6 bases). Germline V gene sequence: CDR1 MDHEN, CDR2 SYDVKM. The CDR3 totals 13 residues. Trimming took 5 bases from V and 2 from J, leaving 9 bases between them.

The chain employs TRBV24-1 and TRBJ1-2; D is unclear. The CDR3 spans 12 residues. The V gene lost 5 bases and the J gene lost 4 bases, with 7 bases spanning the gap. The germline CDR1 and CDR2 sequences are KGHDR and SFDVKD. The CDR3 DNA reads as TGTGCCACCAGTGGGGAGGGCTATGGCTACACCTTC. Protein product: CATSGEGYGYTF.

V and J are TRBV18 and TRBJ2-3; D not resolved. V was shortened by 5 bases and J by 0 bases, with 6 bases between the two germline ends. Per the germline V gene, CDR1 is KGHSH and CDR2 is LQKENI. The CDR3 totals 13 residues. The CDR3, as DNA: TGTGCCAGCTCAGAACAGAGCACAGATACGCAGTATTTT. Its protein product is CASSEQSTDTQYF.

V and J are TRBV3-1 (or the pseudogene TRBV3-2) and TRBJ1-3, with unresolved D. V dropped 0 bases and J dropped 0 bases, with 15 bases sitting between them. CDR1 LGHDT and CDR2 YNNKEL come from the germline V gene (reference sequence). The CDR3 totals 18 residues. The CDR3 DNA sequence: TGTGCCAGCAGCCAAGATTCTCCCGCCCACTCCTCTGGAAACACCATATATTTT. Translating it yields CASSQDSPAHSSGNTIYF.

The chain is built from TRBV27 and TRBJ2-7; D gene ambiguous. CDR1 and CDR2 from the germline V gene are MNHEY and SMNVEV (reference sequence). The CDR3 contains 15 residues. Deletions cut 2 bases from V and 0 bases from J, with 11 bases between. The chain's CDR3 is CASSLAPTGSYEQYF. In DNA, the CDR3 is TGTGCCAGCAGTTTAGCCCCAACCGGCTCCTACGAGCAGTACTTC.

CDR3 DNA sequence: TGTGCCAGCAGAGGGGACAGGGCTCCCACAGATACGCAGTATTTT. This sequence encodes CASRGDRAPTDTQYF. The chain uses TRBV6-5 and TRBJ2-3, with 9 bases identical to TRBD1. Germline CDR1 MNHEY, CDR2 SVGAGI. V was clipped by 6 bases and J by 2 bases; unmatched bases: 6. The CDR3 sequence is 15 residues long.